The T cell receptor (beta chain) described here comes from a study of shared clonotypes between healthy human individuals. Ten immunoSEQ deep assay plates were used by the authors to sequence unsorted PBMC DNA. Per the original methods: Filtering differed since immunoSEQ provided only junctions, with no quality scores. Here immunoSEQ multiplex PCR was the method, and the copy in TCRdb shows in-frame clones only, minus some. V, J and clone size were drawn from that table, and D and trimming were deduced from the DNA. The sample yields fewer than 550,000 clones, about 80% seen once. As concerns this clone: Its target is unknown.

The CDR3 has 14 amino acids. Trimming took 4 bases from V and 4 from J, leaving 13 bases between them. Germline assignment: CDR1 KGHSH and CDR2 LQKENI. It was tens of millions of PBMCs that unsorted samples used for genomic DNA. Study results and caveats: Sharing of clonotypes among donors was expected to vary with sequencing depth.

The chain joins TRBV18 to TRBJ1-1, with D possibly TRBD1 on 5 matching bases. The clonotype comes from a middle-aged woman in good health. Some clones in this sample may be carry-over from other donors' samples. The sequenced material came from PBMCs. The CDR3 protein is CASSHRERGTEAFF. The CDR3 region has the DNA TGTGCCAGCTCACACCGGGAGAGGGGCACTGAAGCTTTCTTT.